This TCR beta chain was captured by sequencing in a study of cytomegalovirus exposure and HLA in healthy donors. Study outcomes and limitations: The study flagged approximately 180 TCR beta chains as cytomegalovirus-associated. It was found in a later analysis that first-cohort TCR clusters tended to co-occur in the 95 to 150 validation repertoires.

Sequencing was performed with immunoSEQ multiplex PCR; in TCRdb, only in-frame clones are kept and a portion is missing. The table includes about 65,000 clones, 90% to 95% detected once. In regard to this clone: Its antigen remains unidentified.

CDR3 size: 13 residues. Germline V gene sequence: CDR1 MNHEY, CDR2 SVGAGI. With 0 bases removed from V and 7 bases from J, the gap between germline ends came to 7 bases. Sequenced input: PBMCs. V is TRBV6-5 and J is TRBJ1-5, with a possible D match to TRBD1 (5 bases). This receptor was obtained from a young woman in good health and CMV-seronegative. In DNA, the CDR3 is TGTGCCAGCAGTTACTCTGGGGCACAGCCCCAGCATTTT. As protein: CASSYSGAQPQHF.